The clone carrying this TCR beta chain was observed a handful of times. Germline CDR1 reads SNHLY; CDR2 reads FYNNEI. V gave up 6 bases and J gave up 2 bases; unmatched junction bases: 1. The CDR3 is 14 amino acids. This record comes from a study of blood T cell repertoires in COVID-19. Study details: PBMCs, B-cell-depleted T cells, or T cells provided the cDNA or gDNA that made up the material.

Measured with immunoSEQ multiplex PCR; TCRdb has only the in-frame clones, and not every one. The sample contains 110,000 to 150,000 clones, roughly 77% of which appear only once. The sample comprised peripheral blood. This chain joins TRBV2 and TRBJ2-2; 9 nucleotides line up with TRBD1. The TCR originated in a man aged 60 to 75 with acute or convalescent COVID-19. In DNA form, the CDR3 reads TGTGCCAGCAGGGGACAGGGTAACACCGGGGAGCTGTTTTTT. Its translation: CASRGQGNTGELFF.